The entry below describes one T cell receptor (beta chain). This sample was taken from a study of blood T cell repertoires in COVID-19. Study overall: Nucleic acid was either cDNA or gDNA, and it came from T cells, B-cell-depleted T cells, or PBMCs.

Original processing methods: Amplification of reference gene primers was used by the study to estimate nucleated cell counts. This table comes from immunoSEQ multiplex PCR, and its TCRdb copy is limited to in-frame clones, with some not included. Clone size and V and J calls were adopted from that table, with D and trimming inferred from the DNA. The sample has some 290,000 clones; around four fifths are singletons. Trimming shortened V by 5 bases and J by 2 bases, and 15 bases separated the two germline ends. From germline, CDR1 is SGHTA and CDR2 FQGTGA. CDR3 size: 16 residues. The material sequenced was peripheral blood. This receptor was obtained from a man in his fifties or sixties who had recovered from COVID-19. The rearrangement links TRBV7-3 to TRBJ2-2; TRBD1 might be the D (5 bases). As DNA, the CDR3 is TGTGCCAGCAGCCCCCAGGGAAGCTACAACACCGGGGAGCTGTTTTTT. Protein sequence: CASSPQGSYNTGELFF.